The source of this T cell receptor beta chain is a study of blood T cell repertoires in COVID-19. This clone was detected only a few times. Study members were between roughly 18 and 100 years old and lived in roughly 24 US regions. The CDR3 loop spans 16 amino acids. V was cut by 1 base and J by 8 bases, with 15 bases left in between. The germline gives CDR1 MNHEY, CDR2 SMNVEV (reference sequence). In the original analysis: Reference gene primer amplification gave nucleated cell count estimates. Some clones are missing from TCRdb's copy, which holds only in-frame ones; the method was immunoSEQ multiplex PCR. That table furnishes V, J and clone size, whereas the DNA furnished D and trimming. The sample lists roughly 200,000 clones, 86% seen once, with approximately 3% in the top ten.

This sequence joins TRBV27 and TRBJ1-6; the D gene is possibly TRBD1 (5 bases). This receptor was identified in a woman aged 50 to 60 in a cohort exposed to, infected with or recovered from COVID-19 (not recorded which). Material: PBMCs or T cells enriched from blood (not recorded which). CDR3: CASSLFGGDLYSPLHF. The CDR3 nucleotides read TGTGCCAGCAGTTTATTCGGGGGGGATTTGTATTCACCCCTCCACTTT.